Below, 2 T cell receptor beta chains from the same sample are listed, as sequenced in a study of T cells in Graves' hyperthyroidism and ophthalmopathy. Researchers amplified the TCR beta CDR3 regions from RNA transcripts. HTBI primers were employed in a first-round RT-PCR of the TCR CDR3. MiXCR was run by TCRdb on the multiplex PCR reads, yielding one entry per CDR3 protein. The sample carries 400,000 to 600,000 distinct CDR3 sequences, less than 25% recorded once. Material: blood. These receptors originate from a man between 18 and 35 years old with Graves' hyperthyroidism.

Concerning this clonotype: A read error may be the cause here, since a much bigger clone is one base away. V usage is TRBV28 and J usage is TRBJ1-2; D is possibly TRBD1 (5 bases). Per germline, CDR1 MDHEN and CDR2 SYDVKM. V lost 7 bases and J lost 7, with 22 bases in between. The CDR3 contains 15 residues. The CDR3: CASIIGESGLGGYTF. CDR3 DNA: TGTGCCAGCATCATCGGAGAATCAGGGCTTGGTGGCTACACCTTC.

This clonotype showed up many times. The rearrangement joins TRBV6-5 to TRBJ2-6, with D hard to call. CDR1 is MNHEY and CDR2 is SVGAGI in the germline V gene. The CDR3 has 17 residues. The V end was cut by 0 bases, the J end by 4 bases, with 13 bases between. This chain's CDR3 is CASSYSLKPAGANVLTF. As DNA, the CDR3 is TGTGCCAGCAGTTACTCTCTCAAACCCGCCGGGGCCAACGTCCTGACTTTC.